The count of the clone carrying this T cell receptor beta chain is one. The data derive from a study of blood T cell repertoires in COVID-19. About the research overall: Some COVID-19 samples were acute and others convalescent; all came from the United States, Italy and Spain.

Only in-frame clones appear in the TCRdb table, and some are missing; sequencing was by immunoSEQ multiplex PCR. The sample lists fewer than 350,000 clones, under 90% occurring once. Trimming at V came to 0 bases and at J to 2 bases, leaving 6 bases not matched to a gene. The CDR3 sequence is 16 residues long. Germline loops: CDR1 SGHRS, CDR2 YFSETQ. Adults between about 18 and 95 years of age took part from fewer than 30 US areas. Self-reported history from a screening survey and questionnaire set each donor's cohort. The sample comprised PBMCs or T cells enriched from blood (not recorded which). This TCR was sampled from a man aged 55 to 70 who had recovered from COVID-19. This sequence joins TRBV5-1 and TRBJ2-3, with 7 bases that match TRBD2. CDR3: CASSLAAGLLTDTQYF. The CDR3 DNA is TGCGCCAGCAGCTTGGCCGCGGGACTACTCACAGATACGCAGTATTTT.